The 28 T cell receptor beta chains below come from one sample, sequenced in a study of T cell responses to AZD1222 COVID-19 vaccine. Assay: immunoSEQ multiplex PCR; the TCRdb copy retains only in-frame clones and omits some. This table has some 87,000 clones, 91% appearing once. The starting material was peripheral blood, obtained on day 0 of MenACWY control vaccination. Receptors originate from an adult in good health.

CDR3 bases: TGTGCCAGCAGTTTAAGGACTCTAGATGAGCAGTTCTTC. Protein: CASSLRTLDEQFF. The chain is built from TRBV28 and TRBJ2-1, with D possibly TRBD2 on 5 matching bases. Germline CDR1 and CDR2: MDHEN and SYDVKM. The CDR3 has 13 amino acids. V lost 2 bases to trimming and J lost 8 bases, with 10 bases between them.

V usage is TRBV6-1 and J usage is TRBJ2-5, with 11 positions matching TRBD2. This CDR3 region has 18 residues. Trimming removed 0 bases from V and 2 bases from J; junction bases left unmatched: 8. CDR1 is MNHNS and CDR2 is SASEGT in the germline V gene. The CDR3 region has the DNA TGTGCCAGCAGTGAAGCCTGGAAGCTAGCGGGGGGTCAAGAGACCCAGTACTTC. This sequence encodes CASSEAWKLAGGQETQYF.

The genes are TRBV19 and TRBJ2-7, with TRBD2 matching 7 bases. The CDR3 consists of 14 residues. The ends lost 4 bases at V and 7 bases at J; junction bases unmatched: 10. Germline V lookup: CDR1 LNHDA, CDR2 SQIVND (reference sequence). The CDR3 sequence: CASSKGLFSREQYF. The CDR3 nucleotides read TGTGCCAGTAGTAAGGGACTATTCTCTAGGGAGCAGTACTTC.

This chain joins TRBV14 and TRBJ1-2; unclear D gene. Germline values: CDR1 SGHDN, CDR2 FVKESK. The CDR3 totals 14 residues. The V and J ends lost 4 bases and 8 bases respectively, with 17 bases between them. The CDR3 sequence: CASSLDLVVGGYTF. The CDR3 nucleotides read TGTGCCAGCAGCCTAGATCTGGTTGTAGGCGGCTACACCTTC.

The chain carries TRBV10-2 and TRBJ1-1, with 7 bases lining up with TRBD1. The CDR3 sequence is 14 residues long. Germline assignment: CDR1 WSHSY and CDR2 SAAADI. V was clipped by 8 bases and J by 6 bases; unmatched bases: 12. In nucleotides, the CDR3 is TGCGCCAGCTCCGAGACAGGGCGATGGGCTGAAGCTTTCTTT. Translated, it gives CASSETGRWAEAFF.

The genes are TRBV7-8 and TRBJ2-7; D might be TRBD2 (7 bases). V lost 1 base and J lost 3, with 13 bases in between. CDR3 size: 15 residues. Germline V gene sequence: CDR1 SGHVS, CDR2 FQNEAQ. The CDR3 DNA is TGTGCCAGCAGCTTAGGGGGGGGCAGGGGCTACGAGCAGTACTTC. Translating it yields CASSLGGGRGYEQYF.

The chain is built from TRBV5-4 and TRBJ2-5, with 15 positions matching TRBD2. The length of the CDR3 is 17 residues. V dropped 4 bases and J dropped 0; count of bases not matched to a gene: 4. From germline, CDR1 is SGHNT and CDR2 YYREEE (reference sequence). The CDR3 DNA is TGTGCCAGCAGCCCAGGGACTAGCGGGGGGAACCAAGAGACCCAGTACTTC. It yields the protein CASSPGTSGGNQETQYF.

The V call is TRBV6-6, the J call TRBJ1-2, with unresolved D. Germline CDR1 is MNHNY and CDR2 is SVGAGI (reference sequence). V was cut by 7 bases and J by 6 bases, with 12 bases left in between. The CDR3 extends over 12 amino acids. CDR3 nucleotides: TGTGCCAGCACCTCCAAGGCGGATGGCTACACCTTC. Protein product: CASTSKADGYTF.

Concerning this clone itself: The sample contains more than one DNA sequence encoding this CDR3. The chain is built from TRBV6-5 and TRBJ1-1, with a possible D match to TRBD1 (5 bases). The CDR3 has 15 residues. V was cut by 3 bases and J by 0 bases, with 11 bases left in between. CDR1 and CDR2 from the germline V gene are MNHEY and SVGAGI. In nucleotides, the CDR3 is TGTGCCAGCAGTTATGGGGGGGGGTTGAACACTGAAGCTTTCTTT. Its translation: CASSYGGGLNTEAFF.

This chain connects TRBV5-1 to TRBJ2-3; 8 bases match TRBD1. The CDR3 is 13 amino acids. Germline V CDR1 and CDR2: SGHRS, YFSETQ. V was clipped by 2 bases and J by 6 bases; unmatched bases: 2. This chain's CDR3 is CASSFGQGDTQYF. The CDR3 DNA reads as TGCGCCAGCAGCTTCGGACAGGGTGATACGCAGTATTTT.

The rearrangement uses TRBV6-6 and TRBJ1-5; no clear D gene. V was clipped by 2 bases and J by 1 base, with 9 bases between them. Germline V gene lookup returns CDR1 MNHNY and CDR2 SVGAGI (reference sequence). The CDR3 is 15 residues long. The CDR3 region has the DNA TGTGCCAGCAGTTACGACCCGGGGAGCAATCAGCCCCAGCATTTT. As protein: CASSYDPGSNQPQHF.

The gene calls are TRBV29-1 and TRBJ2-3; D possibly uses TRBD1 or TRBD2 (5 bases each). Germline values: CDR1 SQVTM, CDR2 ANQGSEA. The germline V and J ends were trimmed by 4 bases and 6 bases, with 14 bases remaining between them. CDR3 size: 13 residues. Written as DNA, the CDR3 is TGCAGCGTTGCGGGGCTAACGGGCGATACGCAGTATTTT. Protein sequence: CSVAGLTGDTQYF.

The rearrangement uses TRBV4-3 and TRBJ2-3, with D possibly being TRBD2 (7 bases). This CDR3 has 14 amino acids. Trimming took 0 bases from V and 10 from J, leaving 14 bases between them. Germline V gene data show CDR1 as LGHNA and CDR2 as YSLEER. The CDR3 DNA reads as TGCGCCAGCAGCCAAGATGGGGGCGGGGGCGCGCAGTATTTT. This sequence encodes CASSQDGGGGAQYF.

The CDR3 DNA is TGTGCCAGTAGTATAGCCAAGGGGGGGGTCACAGATACGCAGTATTTT. Translated: CASSIAKGGVTDTQYF. The gene calls are TRBV19 and TRBJ2-3, with D maybe TRBD2 (7 bases). The V end was cut by 1 base, the J end by 2 bases, with 13 bases between. CDR3 length: 16 residues. Germline V gene sequence: CDR1 LNHDA, CDR2 SQIVND (reference sequence).

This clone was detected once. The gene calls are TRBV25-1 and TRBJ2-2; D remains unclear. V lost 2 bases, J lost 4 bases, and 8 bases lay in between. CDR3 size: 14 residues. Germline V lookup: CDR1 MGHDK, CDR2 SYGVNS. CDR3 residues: CASSETYATGELFF. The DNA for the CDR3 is TGTGCCAGCAGTGAAACATATGCCACCGGGGAGCTGTTTTTT.

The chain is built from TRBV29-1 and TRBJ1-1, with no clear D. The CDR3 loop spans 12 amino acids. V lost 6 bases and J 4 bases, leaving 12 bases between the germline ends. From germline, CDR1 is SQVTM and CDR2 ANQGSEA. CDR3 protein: CSVRVIGTEAFF. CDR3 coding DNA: TGCAGCGTGAGGGTGATCGGCACTGAAGCTTTCTTT.

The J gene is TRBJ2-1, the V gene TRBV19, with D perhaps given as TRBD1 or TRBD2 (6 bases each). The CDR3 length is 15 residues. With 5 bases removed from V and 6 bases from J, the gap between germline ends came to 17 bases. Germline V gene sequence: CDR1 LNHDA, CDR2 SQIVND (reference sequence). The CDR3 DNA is TGTGCCAGTAGTCCGAGTTTTGGGGGGCCCAATGAGCAGTTCTTC. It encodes CASSPSFGGPNEQFF.

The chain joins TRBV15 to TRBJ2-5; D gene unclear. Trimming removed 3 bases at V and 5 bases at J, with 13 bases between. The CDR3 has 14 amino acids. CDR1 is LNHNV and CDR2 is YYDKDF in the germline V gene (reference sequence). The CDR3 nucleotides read TGTGCCACCAGCAGGGGCAATCTTTTGGAGACCCAGTACTTC. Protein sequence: CATSRGNLLETQYF.

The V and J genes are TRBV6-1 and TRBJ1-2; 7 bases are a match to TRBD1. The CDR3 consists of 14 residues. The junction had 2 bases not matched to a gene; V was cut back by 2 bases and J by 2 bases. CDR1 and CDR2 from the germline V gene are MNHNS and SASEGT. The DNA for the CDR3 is TGTGCCAGCAGTGAAAGGGGGCCAAACTATGGCTACACCTTC. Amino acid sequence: CASSERGPNYGYTF.

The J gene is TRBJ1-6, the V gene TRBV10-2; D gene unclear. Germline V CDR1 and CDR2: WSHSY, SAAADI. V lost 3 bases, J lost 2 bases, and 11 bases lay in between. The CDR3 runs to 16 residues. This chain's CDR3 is CASSDGVRAYNSPLHF. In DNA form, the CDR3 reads TGCGCCAGCAGTGATGGGGTGAGGGCCTATAATTCACCCCTCCACTTT.

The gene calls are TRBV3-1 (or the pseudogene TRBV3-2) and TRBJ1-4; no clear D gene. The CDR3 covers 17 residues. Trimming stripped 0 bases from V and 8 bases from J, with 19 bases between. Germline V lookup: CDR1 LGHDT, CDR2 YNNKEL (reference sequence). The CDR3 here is CASSQDLRTAVPEKLFF. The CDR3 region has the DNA TGTGCCAGCAGCCAAGATTTGCGGACGGCCGTACCCGAAAAACTGTTTTTT.

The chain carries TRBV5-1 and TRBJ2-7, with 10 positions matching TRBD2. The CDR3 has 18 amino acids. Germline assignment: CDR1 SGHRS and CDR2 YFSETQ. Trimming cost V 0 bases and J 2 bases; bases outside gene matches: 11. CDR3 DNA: TGCGCCAGCAGCTTGGGGTCTAGCGGGAGCCCCAGGCCCTACGAGCAGTACTTC. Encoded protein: CASSLGSSGSPRPYEQYF.

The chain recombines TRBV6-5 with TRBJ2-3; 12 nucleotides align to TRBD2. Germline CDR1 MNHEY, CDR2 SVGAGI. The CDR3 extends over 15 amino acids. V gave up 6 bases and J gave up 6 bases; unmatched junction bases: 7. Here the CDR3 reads CASRPLAGGQDTQYF. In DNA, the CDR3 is TGTGCCAGCAGACCACTAGCGGGGGGACAGGATACGCAGTATTTT.

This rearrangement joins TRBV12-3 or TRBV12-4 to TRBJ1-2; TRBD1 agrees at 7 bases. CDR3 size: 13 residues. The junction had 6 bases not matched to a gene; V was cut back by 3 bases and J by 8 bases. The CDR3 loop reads CASSFGQGVGYTF. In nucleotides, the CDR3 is TGTGCCAGCAGTTTCGGCCAGGGGGTAGGCTACACCTTC.

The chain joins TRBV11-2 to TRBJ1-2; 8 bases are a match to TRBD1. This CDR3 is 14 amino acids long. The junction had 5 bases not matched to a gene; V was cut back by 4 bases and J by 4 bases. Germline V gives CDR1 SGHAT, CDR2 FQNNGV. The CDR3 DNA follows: TGTGCCAGCAGCTCGGACAGGGAGGGCTATGGCTACACCTTC. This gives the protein CASSSDREGYGYTF.

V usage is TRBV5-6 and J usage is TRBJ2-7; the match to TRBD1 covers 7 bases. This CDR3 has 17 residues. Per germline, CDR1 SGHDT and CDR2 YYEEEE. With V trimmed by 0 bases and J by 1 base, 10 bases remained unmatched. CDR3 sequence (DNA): TGTGCCAGCAGCTTGGTCGGCAGGGGGTTTGATTCCTACGAGCAGTACTTC. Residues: CASSLVGRGFDSYEQYF. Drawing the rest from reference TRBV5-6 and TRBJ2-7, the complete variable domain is DAGVTQSPTHLIKTRGQQVTLRCSPKSGHDTVSWYQQALGQGPQFIFQYYEEEERQRGNFPDRFSGHQFPNYSSELNVNALLLGDSALYLCASSLVGRGFDSYEQYFGPGTRLTVT.

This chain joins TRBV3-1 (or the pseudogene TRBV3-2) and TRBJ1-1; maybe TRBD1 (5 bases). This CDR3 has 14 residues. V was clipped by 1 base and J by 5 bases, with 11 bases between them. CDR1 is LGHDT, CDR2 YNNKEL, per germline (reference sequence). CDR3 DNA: TGTGCCAGCAGCCAAGTGGGGTGGGGGACTGAAGCTTTCTTT. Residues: CASSQVGWGTEAFF.

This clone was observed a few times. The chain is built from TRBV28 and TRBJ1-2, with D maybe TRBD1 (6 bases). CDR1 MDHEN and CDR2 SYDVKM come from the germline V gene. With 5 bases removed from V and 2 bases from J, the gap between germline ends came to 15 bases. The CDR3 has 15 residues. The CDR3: CASSAPGQDNYGYTF. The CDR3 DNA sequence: TGTGCCAGCAGTGCACCGGGACAAGACAACTATGGCTACACCTTC.